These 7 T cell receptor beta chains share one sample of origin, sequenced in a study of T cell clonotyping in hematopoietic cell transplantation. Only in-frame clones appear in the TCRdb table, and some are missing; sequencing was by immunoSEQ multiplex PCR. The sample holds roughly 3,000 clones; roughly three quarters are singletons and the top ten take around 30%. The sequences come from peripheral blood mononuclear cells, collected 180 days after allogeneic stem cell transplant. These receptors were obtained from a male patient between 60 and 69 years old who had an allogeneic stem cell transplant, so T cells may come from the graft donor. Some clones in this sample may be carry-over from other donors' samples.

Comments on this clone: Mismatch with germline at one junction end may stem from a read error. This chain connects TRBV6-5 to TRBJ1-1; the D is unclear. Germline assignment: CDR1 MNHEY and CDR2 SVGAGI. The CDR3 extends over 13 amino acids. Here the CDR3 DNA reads TGTGCCATCAGTTTTGGGGAGGACACTGAAGCTTTCTTT. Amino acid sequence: CAISFGEDTEAFF.

The chain's CDR3 is CASSEQQGPYEQYF. The CDR3 region has the DNA TGCGCCAGCAGTGAGCAACAGGGGCCCTACGAGCAGTACTTC. V and J are TRBV10-1 and TRBJ2-7; 7 bases align to TRBD1. CDR1 and CDR2 (germline): WNHNN, SYGVQD (reference sequence). The CDR3 contains 14 residues. V shed 2 bases and J 2 bases; nucleotides not matched to a gene: 3.

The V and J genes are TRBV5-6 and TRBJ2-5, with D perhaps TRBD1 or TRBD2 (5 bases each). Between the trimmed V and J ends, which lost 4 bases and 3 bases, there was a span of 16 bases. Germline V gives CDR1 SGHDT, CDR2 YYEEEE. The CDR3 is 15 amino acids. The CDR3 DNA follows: TGTGCCAGCAGCGCGTCCGGGGACGGAAAAGAGACCCAGTACTTC. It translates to CASSASGDGKETQYF.

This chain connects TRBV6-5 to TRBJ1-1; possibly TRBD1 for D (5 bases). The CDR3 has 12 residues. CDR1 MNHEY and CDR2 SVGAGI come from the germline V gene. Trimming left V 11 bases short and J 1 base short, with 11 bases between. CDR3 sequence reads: CAVRRGNTEAFF. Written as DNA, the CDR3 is TGTGCCGTTCGTAGGGGGAACACTGAAGCTTTCTTT.

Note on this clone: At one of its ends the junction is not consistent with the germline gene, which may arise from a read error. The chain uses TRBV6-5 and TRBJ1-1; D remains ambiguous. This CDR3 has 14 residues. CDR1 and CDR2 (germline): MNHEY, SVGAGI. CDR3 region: CASTYGVGNTEAFF. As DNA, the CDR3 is TGTGCCAGCACTTACGGGGTAGGGAACACTGAAGCTTTCTTT.

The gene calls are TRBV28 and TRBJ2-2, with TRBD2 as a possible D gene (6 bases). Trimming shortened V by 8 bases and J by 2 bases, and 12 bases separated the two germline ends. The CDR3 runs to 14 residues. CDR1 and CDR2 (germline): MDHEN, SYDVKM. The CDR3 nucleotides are TGTGCCAGCGGCACTAGCCGAAACACCGGGGAGCTGTTTTTT. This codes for CASGTSRNTGELFF.

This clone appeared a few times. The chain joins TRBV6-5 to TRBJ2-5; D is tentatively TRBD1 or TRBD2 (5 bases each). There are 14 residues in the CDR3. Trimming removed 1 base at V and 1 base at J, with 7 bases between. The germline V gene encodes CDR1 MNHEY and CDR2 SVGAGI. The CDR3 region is CASSYFGGQETQYF. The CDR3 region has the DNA TGTGCCAGCAGTTACTTTGGGGGCCAAGAGACCCAGTACTTC.